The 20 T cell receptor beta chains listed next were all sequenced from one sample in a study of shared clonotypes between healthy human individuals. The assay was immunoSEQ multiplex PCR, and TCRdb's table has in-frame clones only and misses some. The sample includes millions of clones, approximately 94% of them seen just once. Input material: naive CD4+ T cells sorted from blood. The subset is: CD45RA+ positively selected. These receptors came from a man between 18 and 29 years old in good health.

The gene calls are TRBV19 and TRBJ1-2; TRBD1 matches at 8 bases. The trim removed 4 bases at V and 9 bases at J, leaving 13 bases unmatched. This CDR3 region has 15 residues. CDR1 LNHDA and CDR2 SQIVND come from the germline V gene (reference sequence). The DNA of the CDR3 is TGTGCCAGTAGTACACGACAGGGGAGAGCTGTACGCTACACCTTC. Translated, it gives CASSTRQGRAVRYTF.

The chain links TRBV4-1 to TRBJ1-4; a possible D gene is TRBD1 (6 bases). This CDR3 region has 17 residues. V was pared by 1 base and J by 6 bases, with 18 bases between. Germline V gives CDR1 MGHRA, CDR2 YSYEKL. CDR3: CASSQVTGGWGDEKLFF. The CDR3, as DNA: TGCGCCAGCAGCCAAGTAACTGGGGGCTGGGGAGATGAAAAACTGTTTTTT.

In nucleotides, the CDR3 is TGCGCCAGCAGTCTACGGAGAACCCTGAACACTGAAGCTTTCTTT. It encodes CASSLRRTLNTEAFF. V and J are TRBV10-2 and TRBJ1-1; D gene uncertain. V lost 5 bases and J 0 bases, leaving 13 bases between the germline ends. This CDR3 is built from 15 residues. CDR1 is WSHSY and CDR2 is SAAADI in the germline V gene.

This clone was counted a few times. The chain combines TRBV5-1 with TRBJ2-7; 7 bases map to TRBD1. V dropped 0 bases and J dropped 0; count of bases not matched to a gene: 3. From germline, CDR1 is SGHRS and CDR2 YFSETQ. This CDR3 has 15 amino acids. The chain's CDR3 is CASSLEGQSSYEQYF. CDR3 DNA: TGCGCCAGCAGCTTGGAGGGACAGAGCTCCTACGAGCAGTACTTC.

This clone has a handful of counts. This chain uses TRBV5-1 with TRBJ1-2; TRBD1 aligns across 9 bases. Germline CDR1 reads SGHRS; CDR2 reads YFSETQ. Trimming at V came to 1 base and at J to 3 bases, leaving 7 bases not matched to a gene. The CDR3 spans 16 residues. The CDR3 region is CASSLWWTGVDYGYTF. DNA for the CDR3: TGCGCCAGCAGCTTGTGGTGGACAGGGGTGGACTATGGCTACACCTTC.

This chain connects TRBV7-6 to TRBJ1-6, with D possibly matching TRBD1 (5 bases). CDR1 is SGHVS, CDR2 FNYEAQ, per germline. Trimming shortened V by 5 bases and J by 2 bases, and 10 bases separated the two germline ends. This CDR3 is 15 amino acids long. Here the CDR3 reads CASSERTTYNSPLHF. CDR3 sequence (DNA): TGTGCCAGCAGCGAACGGACAACCTATAATTCACCCCTCCACTTT.

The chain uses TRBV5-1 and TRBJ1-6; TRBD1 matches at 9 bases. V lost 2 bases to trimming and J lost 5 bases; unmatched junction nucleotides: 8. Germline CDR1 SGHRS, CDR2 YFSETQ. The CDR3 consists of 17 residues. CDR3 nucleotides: TGCGCCAGCAGCTTCGGGACAGGGAGGACAGATAATTCACCCCTCCACTTT. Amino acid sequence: CASSFGTGRTDNSPLHF.

CDR3 region: CASSSTIGGRGAEQYF. The CDR3 region has the DNA TGTGCCAGCAGCTCTACCATCGGAGGCCGAGGAGCCGAGCAGTACTTC. J is TRBJ2-7 and V is TRBV7-8; D may be TRBD2 (5 bases). Trimming removed 4 bases at V and 6 bases at J, with 22 bases between. Germline CDR1 reads SGHVS; CDR2 reads FQNEAQ. The CDR3 is made up of 16 amino acids.

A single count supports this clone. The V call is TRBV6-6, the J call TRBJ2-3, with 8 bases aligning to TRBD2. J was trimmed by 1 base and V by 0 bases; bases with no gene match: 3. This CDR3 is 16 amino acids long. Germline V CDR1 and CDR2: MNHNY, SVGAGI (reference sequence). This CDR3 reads CASSYSTTSGTDTQYF. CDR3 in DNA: TGTGCCAGCAGTTACTCGACGACTAGCGGCACAGATACGCAGTATTTT.

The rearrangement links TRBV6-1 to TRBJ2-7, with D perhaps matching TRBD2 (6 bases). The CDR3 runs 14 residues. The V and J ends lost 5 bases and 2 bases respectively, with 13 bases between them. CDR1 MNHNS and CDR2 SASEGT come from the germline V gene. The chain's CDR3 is CASSSGGNTYEQYF. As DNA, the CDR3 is TGTGCCAGCAGTAGTGGCGGGAACACCTACGAGCAGTACTTC.

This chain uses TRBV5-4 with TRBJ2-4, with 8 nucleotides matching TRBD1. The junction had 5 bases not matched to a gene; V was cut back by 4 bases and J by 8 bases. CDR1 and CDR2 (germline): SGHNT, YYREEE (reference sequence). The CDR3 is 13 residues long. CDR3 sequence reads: CASSPTGVDIQYF. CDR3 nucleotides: TGTGCCAGCAGCCCGACAGGGGTGGACATTCAGTACTTC.

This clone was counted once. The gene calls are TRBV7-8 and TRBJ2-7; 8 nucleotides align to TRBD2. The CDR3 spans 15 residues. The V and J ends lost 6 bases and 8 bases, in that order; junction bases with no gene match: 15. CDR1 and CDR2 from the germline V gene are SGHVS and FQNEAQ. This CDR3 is CASSSSGGPLVQQYF. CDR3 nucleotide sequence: TGTGCCAGCAGTTCCAGCGGGGGCCCTCTCGTCCAGCAGTACTTC.

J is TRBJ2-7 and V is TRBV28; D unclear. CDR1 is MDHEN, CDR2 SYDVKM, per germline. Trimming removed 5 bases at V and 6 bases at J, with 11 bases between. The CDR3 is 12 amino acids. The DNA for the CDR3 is TGTGCCAGCAGTGCCTCCCGGACCGAGCAGTACTTC. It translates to CASSASRTEQYF. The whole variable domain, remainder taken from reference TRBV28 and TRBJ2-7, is DVKVTQSSRYLVKRTGEKVFLECVQDMDHENMFWYRQDPGLGLRLIYFSYDVKMKEKGDIPEGYSVSREKKERFSLILESASTNQTSMYLCASSASRTEQYFGPGTRLTVT.

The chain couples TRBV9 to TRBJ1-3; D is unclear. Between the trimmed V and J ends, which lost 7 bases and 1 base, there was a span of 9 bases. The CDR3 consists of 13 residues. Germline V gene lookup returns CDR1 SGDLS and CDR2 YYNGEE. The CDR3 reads CASARPSGNTIYF. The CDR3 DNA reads TGTGCCAGCGCCCGACCTTCTGGAAACACCATATATTTT.

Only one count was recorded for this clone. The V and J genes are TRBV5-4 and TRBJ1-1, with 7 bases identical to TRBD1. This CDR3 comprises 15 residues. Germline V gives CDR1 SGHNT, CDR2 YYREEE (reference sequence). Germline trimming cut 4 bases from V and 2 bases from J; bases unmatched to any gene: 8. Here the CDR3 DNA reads TGTGCCAGCAGCCCCCGGGACAGATACAACACTGAAGCTTTCTTT. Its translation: CASSPRDRYNTEAFF.

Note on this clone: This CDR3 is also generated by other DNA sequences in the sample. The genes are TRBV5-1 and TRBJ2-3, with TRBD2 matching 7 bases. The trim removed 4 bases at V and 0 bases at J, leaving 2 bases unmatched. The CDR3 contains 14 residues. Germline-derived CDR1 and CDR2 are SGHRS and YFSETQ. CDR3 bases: TGCGCCAGCAGCGGGGGGGACAGCACAGATACGCAGTATTTT. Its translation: CASSGGDSTDTQYF.

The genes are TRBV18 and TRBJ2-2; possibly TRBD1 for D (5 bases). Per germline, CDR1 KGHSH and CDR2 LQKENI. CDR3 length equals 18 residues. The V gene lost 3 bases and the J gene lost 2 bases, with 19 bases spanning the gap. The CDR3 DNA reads TGTGCCAGCTCACCCCTGCGTCTTGACCAGGGTAACACCGGGGAGCTGTTTTTT. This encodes CASSPLRLDQGNTGELFF.

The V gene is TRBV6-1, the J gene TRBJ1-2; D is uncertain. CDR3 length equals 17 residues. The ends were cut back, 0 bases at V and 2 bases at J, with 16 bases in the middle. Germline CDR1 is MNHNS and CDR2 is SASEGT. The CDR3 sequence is CASSEAHHRVGNYGYTF. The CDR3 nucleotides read TGTGCCAGCAGTGAAGCGCATCATAGGGTGGGGAACTATGGCTACACCTTC.

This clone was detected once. The CDR3 protein is CASSQISGTALNEQFF. CDR3 bases: TGTGCCAGCAGCCAAATCAGCGGAACAGCTCTGAATGAGCAGTTCTTC. The chain couples TRBV5-4 to TRBJ2-1, with D tentatively TRBD2 (5 bases). Germline loops: CDR1 SGHNT, CDR2 YYREEE (reference sequence). This CDR3 is 16 amino acids long. V lost 4 bases, J lost 7 bases, and 21 bases lay in between.

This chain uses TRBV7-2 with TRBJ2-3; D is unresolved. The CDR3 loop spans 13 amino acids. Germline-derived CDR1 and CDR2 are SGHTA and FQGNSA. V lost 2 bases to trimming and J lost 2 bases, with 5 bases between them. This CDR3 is CASSLNPTDTQYF. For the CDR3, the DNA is TGTGCCAGCAGCTTAAACCCCACAGATACGCAGTATTTT.